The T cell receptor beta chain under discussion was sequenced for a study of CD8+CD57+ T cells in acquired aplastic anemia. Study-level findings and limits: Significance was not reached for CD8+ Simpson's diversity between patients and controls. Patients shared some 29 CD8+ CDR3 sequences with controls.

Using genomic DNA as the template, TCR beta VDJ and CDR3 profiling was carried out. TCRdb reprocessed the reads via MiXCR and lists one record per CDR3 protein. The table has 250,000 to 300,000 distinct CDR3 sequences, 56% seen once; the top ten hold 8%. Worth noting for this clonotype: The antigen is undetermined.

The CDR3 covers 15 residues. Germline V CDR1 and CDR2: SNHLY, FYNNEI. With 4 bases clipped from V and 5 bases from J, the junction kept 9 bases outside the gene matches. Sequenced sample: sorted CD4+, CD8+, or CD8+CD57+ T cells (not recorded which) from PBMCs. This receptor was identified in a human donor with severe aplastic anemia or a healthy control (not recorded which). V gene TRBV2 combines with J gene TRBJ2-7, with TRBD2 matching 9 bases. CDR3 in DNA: TGTGCCAGCAGTGTATCAGCGGGAGGTAGTAACGAGCAGTACTTC. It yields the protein CASSVSAGGSNEQYF.